A single sample gave rise to the 22 T cell receptor beta chains below, sequenced in a study of blood T cell repertoires in COVID-19. Measured with immunoSEQ multiplex PCR; TCRdb has only the in-frame clones, and not every one. This table holds about 140,000 clones, more than 75% found once. The source material was peripheral blood. The receptors here all came from a human donor in a cohort sampled during active COVID-19.

The rearrangement joins TRBV28 to TRBJ2-1; D is uncertain. Trimming took 5 bases from V and 7 from J, leaving 15 bases between them. Germline CDR1 MDHEN, CDR2 SYDVKM. The CDR3 length is 14 residues. The CDR3 loop is CASSQTGAWNEQFF. In DNA form, the CDR3 reads TGTGCCAGCAGTCAGACCGGAGCTTGGAATGAGCAGTTCTTC.

This chain links TRBV4-1 with TRBJ2-7; 7 nucleotides line up with TRBD2. The CDR3 consists of 16 residues. From germline, CDR1 is MGHRA and CDR2 YSYEKL. V lost 1 base to trimming and J lost 2 bases; unmatched junction nucleotides: 8. CDR3 nucleotides: TGCGCCAGCAGCCAAGGGGGGAGCGGGGCCACCTACGAGCAGTACTTC. Translated: CASSQGGSGATYEQYF.

V is TRBV7-2 and J is TRBJ1-2; a weak D match, TRBD1 (5 bases). Per germline, CDR1 SGHTA and CDR2 FQGNSA. This CDR3 has 13 residues. Trimming cost V 1 base and J 11 bases, with 14 bases left between them. The DNA of the CDR3 is TGTGCCAGCAGCTTAGATCCTTCGGGGGGATACACCTTC. Protein product: CASSLDPSGGYTF.

As DNA, the CDR3 is TGTGCCATCAGCACAGCTTTAAGCTCCTACGAGCAGTACTTC. It encodes CAISTALSSYEQYF. The chain recombines TRBV10-3 with TRBJ2-7; D not certain. Per the germline V gene, CDR1 is ENHRY and CDR2 is SYGVKD. The CDR3 length is 14 residues. The V end was cut by 6 bases, the J end by 0 bases, with 12 bases between.

CDR3 amino acids: CASRNAQINTEAFF. CDR3 DNA: TGTGCCAGCAGAAACGCCCAGATTAACACTGAAGCTTTCTTT. The gene calls are TRBV7-2 and TRBJ1-1; no definite D call. The CDR3 length is 14 residues. Trimming cost V 6 bases and J 2 bases, with 13 bases left between them. In germline, CDR1 is SGHTA, CDR2 FQGNSA.

This clone was counted a single time. This chain uses TRBV11-1 with TRBJ1-5; D gene uncertain. The CDR3 is made up of 13 amino acids. V shed 2 bases and J shed 3 bases, with 5 bases lying between them. The germline CDR1 and CDR2 sequences are SGHAT and FQDESV (reference sequence). CDR3 nucleotides: TGTGCCAGCAGCTTATCAGACAATCAGCCCCAGCATTTT. Translated, it gives CASSLSDNQPQHF.

V and J are TRBV5-1 and TRBJ2-7; tentative D call: TRBD1 (6 bases). Germline V gives CDR1 SGHRS, CDR2 YFSETQ. This CDR3 contains 14 residues. V was pared by 6 bases and J by 1 base, with 14 bases between. The CDR3: CASNKAGASYEQYF. The CDR3 DNA reads TGCGCCAGCAATAAAGCAGGGGCTTCCTACGAGCAGTACTTC.

The chain combines TRBV2 with TRBJ2-1; TRBD2 aligns across 14 bases. J lost 9 bases, V lost 5 bases, and 12 bases had no gene match. The CDR3 runs to 17 residues. Per the germline V gene, CDR1 is SNHLY and CDR2 is FYNNEI. The CDR3 spells CASSNTGTSGRSGEQFF. The CDR3 DNA follows: TGTGCCAGCAGTAACACCGGGACTAGCGGGAGATCGGGTGAGCAGTTCTTC.

The V and J genes are TRBV5-4 and TRBJ2-2; a weak D match, TRBD2 (6 bases). The CDR3 length is 15 residues. Trimming took off 0 bases at V and 1 base at J, with 7 bases between the two ends. Germline lookup yields CDR1 SGHNT and CDR2 YYREEE (reference sequence). The CDR3, as DNA: TGTGCCAGCAGCTTGGGGCGGGAGAACACCGGGGAGCTGTTTTTT. The encoded protein is CASSLGRENTGELFF. The entire variable domain, with the rest obtained from reference TRBV5-4 and TRBJ2-2, is as follows: ETGVTQSPTHLIKTRGQQVTLRCSSQSGHNTVSWYQQALGQGPQFIFQYYREEENGRGNFPPRFSGLQFPNYSSELNVNALELDDSALYLCASSLGRENTGELFFGEGSRLTVL.

This clone was detected only once. V and J are TRBV30 and TRBJ2-7, with D tentatively TRBD1 (7 bases). Between the trimmed V and J ends, which lost 0 bases and 5 bases, there was a span of 14 bases. CDR1 is GTSNPN, CDR2 SVGIG, per germline (reference sequence). CDR3 length: 14 residues. CDR3 nucleotide sequence: TGTGCCTGGAGTGTACGAGGGGGCGGGAACGAGCAGTACTTC. It encodes CAWSVRGGGNEQYF.

This chain links TRBV5-4 with TRBJ2-2; D is unclear. V was trimmed by 0 bases and J by 0 bases, leaving 6 bases between them. The CDR3 loop spans 15 amino acids. CDR1 and CDR2 (germline): SGHNT, YYREEE (reference sequence). The CDR3 loop is CASSLALANTGELFF. The DNA for the CDR3 is TGTGCCAGCAGCTTGGCTCTAGCGAACACCGGGGAGCTGTTTTTT.

The chain couples TRBV6-5 to TRBJ2-1; D might be TRBD2 (7 bases). Per the germline V gene, CDR1 is MNHEY and CDR2 is SVGAGI. V dropped 6 bases and J dropped 4 bases, with 16 bases sitting between them. CDR3 length: 15 residues. In DNA form, the CDR3 reads TGTGCCAGCAGCGACGGAGGGGGGGCTTACAATGAGCAGTTCTTC. Protein product: CASSDGGGAYNEQFF.

The V and J genes are TRBV19 and TRBJ2-1; 8 bases are shared with TRBD2. Trimming cost V 10 bases and J 9 bases; bases outside gene matches: 14. The CDR3 covers 14 residues. Germline CDR1 reads LNHDA; CDR2 reads SQIVND (reference sequence). CDR3 region: CATTGGQGLGEQFF. CDR3 DNA: TGTGCCACTACGGGGGGGCAGGGGTTGGGTGAGCAGTTCTTC.

The chain carries TRBV27 and TRBJ1-2; D is perhaps TRBD1 (5 bases). There are 14 residues in the CDR3. V shed 1 base and J shed 2 bases, with 8 bases lying between them. The germline CDR1 and CDR2 sequences are MNHEY and SMNVEV (reference sequence). The DNA of the CDR3 is TGTGCCAGCAGTTTATATAGGGGCAACTATGGCTACACCTTC. This gives the protein CASSLYRGNYGYTF.

The V and J genes are TRBV27 and TRBJ2-6; 7 nucleotides agree with TRBD1. Unmatched junction bases numbered 2, after V lost 0 bases and J lost 0 bases. The CDR3 has 17 residues. Germline V gene lookup returns CDR1 MNHEY and CDR2 SMNVEV (reference sequence). As DNA, the CDR3 is TGTGCCAGCAGTTTATCGAGGGGGCCCTCTGGGGCCAACGTCCTGACTTTC. It encodes CASSLSRGPSGANVLTF.

The chain joins TRBV7-3 to TRBJ2-1, with TRBD2 matching 7 bases. After removal of 2 bases from V and 2 bases from J, the junction contained 6 bases not matched to a gene. Germline values: CDR1 SGHTA, CDR2 FQGTGA. This CDR3 is 16 amino acids long. Written as DNA, the CDR3 is TGTGCCAGCAGCTTAGCTAGCGGTCGTACCTACAATGAGCAGTTCTTC. As protein: CASSLASGRTYNEQFF. The variable domain in full, completed from reference TRBV7-3 and TRBJ2-1, reads GAGVSQTPSNKVTEKGKYVELRCDPISGHTALYWYRQSLGQGPEFLIYFQGTGAADDSGLPNDRFFAVRPEGSVSTLKIQRTERGDSAVYLCASSLASGRTYNEQFFGPGTRLTVL.

The V call is TRBV7-6, the J call TRBJ1-6; 7 bases are shared with TRBD1. J was trimmed by 7 bases and V by 5 bases; bases with no gene match: 8. The CDR3 runs to 15 residues. CDR1 SGHVS and CDR2 FNYEAQ come from the germline V gene. CDR3 region: CASSADRAPNSPLHF. For the CDR3, the DNA is TGTGCCAGCAGCGCCGACAGGGCCCCGAATTCACCCCTCCACTTT.

The V gene is TRBV7-9, the J gene TRBJ2-7, with D hard to call. The V end lost 5 bases, the J end lost 4 bases, and 6 bases lay between the germline ends. The V gene's germline CDR1 is SEHNR and CDR2 FQNEAQ (reference sequence). This CDR3 has 11 residues. Here the CDR3 DNA reads TGTGCCAGCAGCCCCCTATACGAGCAGTACTTC. This codes for CASSPLYEQYF.

The genes are TRBV21-1 and TRBJ2-3; whether TRBD1, the table's D call, matches the DNA was not checked. TRBV21-1 is marked as a pseudogene. This CDR3 has 15 amino acids. This CDR3 reads CASSKAPTGTDTQYF. CDR3 sequence (DNA): TGTGCCAGCAGCAAAGCGCCGACAGGCACAGATACGCAGTATTTT.

This clone was recorded many times. The J gene is TRBJ1-2, the V gene TRBV27; 7 nucleotides match TRBD1. Unmatched junction bases numbered 11, after V lost 4 bases and J lost 0 bases. Germline assignment: CDR1 MNHEY and CDR2 SMNVEV (reference sequence). This CDR3 is 17 amino acids long. Written as DNA, the CDR3 is TGTGCCAGCAGTTACACAGGGGTGGGCCTCTCTAACTATGGCTACACCTTC. It translates to CASSYTGVGLSNYGYTF.

The J gene is TRBJ2-3, the V gene TRBV7-3, with 9 nucleotides matching TRBD2. This CDR3 has 15 residues. Germline values: CDR1 SGHTA, CDR2 FQGTGA. Trimming took 3 bases from V and 2 from J; bases not matched to a gene: 3. The CDR3 DNA is TGTGCCAGCAGCTTGTCTAGCGGGACCACAGATACGCAGTATTTT. Its protein is CASSLSSGTTDTQYF.

V gene TRBV25-1 combines with J gene TRBJ1-5, with no clear D. Trimming took 2 bases from V and 0 from J, leaving 5 bases between them. The V gene's germline CDR1 is MGHDK and CDR2 SYGVNS. The CDR3 covers 14 residues. CDR3 protein: CASSEHNSNQPQHF. For the CDR3, the DNA is TGTGCCAGCAGTGAACACAATAGCAATCAGCCCCAGCATTTT.